The present TCR beta chain was sequenced within a study of lymphopenia after photon versus proton radiotherapy. From germline, CDR1 is SGHAT and CDR2 FQNNGV. Losses at the gene ends were 4 bases for V and 4 bases for J; bases not matched to a gene: 13. The CDR3 runs 18 residues. TCRdb's table, derived via immunoSEQ multiplex PCR, lists solely in-frame clones and lacks some. Here the sample spans about 40,000 clones, about 84% being singletons. This chain uses TRBV11-2 with TRBJ2-2, with 9 bases lining up with TRBD1. This receptor was taken from a man between 50 and 59 years old with gastric cancer. Sequenced material: peripheral blood, taken from a patient treated with photon-based radiotherapy. CDR3 sequence (DNA): TGTGCCAGCAGCTCTATATCCGACAGGGGGAGACCCACCGGGGAGCTGTTTTTT. This encodes CASSSISDRGRPTGELFF. The whole variable domain, filled in from reference TRBV11-2 and TRBJ2-2, reads EAGVAQSPRYKIIEKRQSVAFWCNPISGHATLYWYQQILGQGPKLLIQFQNNGVVDDSQLPKDRFSAERLKGVDSTLKIQPAKLEDSAVYLCASSSISDRGRPTGELFFGEGSRLTVL.